The following is a TCR beta chain sequence with its context. This sample was included in a study of blood T cell repertoires in COVID-19. Study at large: Whether acute or convalescent, the COVID-19 samples came from the United States, Italy and Spain. T cells, B-cell-depleted T cells, or PBMCs provided the cDNA or gDNA that served as material.

Trimming shortened V by 10 bases and J by 0 bases, and 15 bases separated the two germline ends. Per the germline V gene, CDR1 is WSHSY and CDR2 is SAAADI. This CDR3 has 14 residues. Repertoires were generated with immunoSEQ multiplex PCR, while TCRdb's copy carries only in-frame clones and drops some. The repertoire holds roughly 100,000 clones, with 81% as singletons. The TCR sequence derives from a man aged 80 or over with acute or convalescent COVID-19. Specimen: peripheral blood. The chain links TRBV10-2 to TRBJ1-1; a weak D match, TRBD1 (6 bases). The CDR3 reads CATSKTGMNTEAFF. Written as DNA, the CDR3 is TGCGCCACCTCGAAGACAGGTATGAACACTGAAGCTTTCTTT.